This entry lists 7 T cell receptor beta chains sequenced from one sample in a study of spatial heterogeneity in lung cancer. The sample's time point: sample taken at primary tumor resection. Sequencing covered unsorted whole RNA taken from tumor, nontumor lung or frozen PBMC. TCRdb reanalysed the 5' RACE reads using MiXCR and keeps one entry per CDR3 protein. The sample records roughly 21,000 distinct CDR3 sequences, approximately 3.3% being singletons. Here the sequenced sample was PBMCs, taken at surgery. The receptor source for this set is a female donor with early-stage non-small cell lung cancer.

Many counts were recorded for this clonotype. This rearrangement joins TRBV19 to TRBJ2-1; the match to TRBD2 covers 11 bases. This CDR3 is 15 amino acids long. The junction had 3 bases not matched to a gene; V was cut back by 5 bases and J by 3 bases. The V gene's germline CDR1 is LNHDA and CDR2 SQIVND (reference sequence). The CDR3 loop reads CASSQTSGDYNEQFF. CDR3 DNA: TGTGCCAGTAGTCAGACTAGCGGGGACTACAATGAGCAGTTCTTC.

In this sample, this clonotype turned up many times. CDR3 amino acids: CARGGQLYEQYF. CDR3 bases: TGTGCCAGGGGGGGACAGCTCTACGAGCAGTACTTC. The rearrangement uses TRBV28 and TRBJ2-7; D is possibly TRBD1 (7 bases). Looked up from germline, CDR1 is MDHEN and CDR2 is SYDVKM. The CDR3 sequence is 12 residues long. V was pared by 9 bases and J by 3 bases, with 12 bases between.

This clonotype was found many times. The chain combines TRBV25-1 with TRBJ2-1; D might be TRBD1 (6 bases). The germline V gene encodes CDR1 MGHDK and CDR2 SYGVNS. Trimming cost V 6 bases and J 2 bases, with 17 bases left between them. The CDR3 sequence is 16 residues long. DNA for the CDR3: TGTGCCAGCAGCGGACGACAGGCGAGCACCTACAATGAGCAGTTCTTC. Protein sequence: CASSGRQASTYNEQFF.

Written as DNA, the CDR3 is TGTGCCAGCAGTTTACGGGGGGGAAGGGAGCAGTACTTC. Its protein is CASSLRGGREQYF. This chain connects TRBV27 to TRBJ2-7; 8 positions match TRBD2. J lost 7 bases, V lost 2 bases, and 4 bases had no gene match. Germline V CDR1 and CDR2: MNHEY, SMNVEV (reference sequence). This CDR3 comprises 13 residues.

This clonotype was counted at least ten times. The chain has TRBV7-6 and TRBJ2-2; weak D call: TRBD1 (6 bases). The germline V gene encodes CDR1 SGHVS and CDR2 FNYEAQ. V dropped 4 bases and J dropped 7 bases, with 16 bases sitting between them. The CDR3 totals 15 residues. The CDR3 loop reads CASSSPDRLGGELFF. The CDR3 DNA sequence: TGTGCCAGCAGCTCGCCTGACAGGTTGGGCGGGGAGCTGTTTTTT.

This clonotype was counted at least ten times. The rearrangement uses TRBV5-3 and TRBJ2-1; the match to TRBD2 covers 9 bases. TRBV5-3 is placed among ORFs of uncertain function. This CDR3 spans 16 amino acids. The J segment lost 9 bases and the V segment lost 4 bases, leaving 14 bases of the junction unmatched. The CDR3 sequence is CARSAERTSARSEQFF. The CDR3 region has the DNA TGTGCCAGAAGCGCAGAAAGGACTAGCGCACGTTCTGAGCAGTTCTTC.

Many counts were recorded for this clonotype. The V call is TRBV5-5, the J call TRBJ2-7; D unclear. Looked up from germline, CDR1 is SGHKS and CDR2 is YYEKEE (reference sequence). This CDR3 region has 15 residues. The V end lost 0 bases, the J end lost 0 bases, and 10 bases lay between the germline ends. The CDR3: CASSLEQTISYEQYF. The CDR3 DNA reads as TGTGCCAGCAGCTTGGAACAGACCATCTCCTACGAGCAGTACTTC.